The next 29 T cell receptor beta chains were all read from a single sample in a study of T cells in localized non-small cell lung cancer. Using immunoSEQ multiplex PCR, the repertoire was profiled, and TCRdb retains in-frame clones only, with some absent. The table shows tens of thousands of clones, with roughly 87% occurring only once. The sample in question was peripheral blood, obtained before any cancer treatment. The receptors shown here come from a man between 40 and 70 years old with stage I squamous cell lung carcinoma.

This clone was seen a handful of times. V is TRBV19 and J is TRBJ1-5, with TRBD1 matching 9 bases. The CDR3 contains 15 residues. Per germline, CDR1 LNHDA and CDR2 SQIVND (reference sequence). V lost 3 bases, J lost 7 bases, and 7 bases stayed unmatched. CDR3 protein: CASSIRGTGYQPQHF. The CDR3 DNA reads as TGTGCCAGTAGTATTAGGGGGACAGGGTACCAGCCCCAGCATTTT.

This clone was counted a single time. The genes are TRBV4-1 and TRBJ1-4; D gene uncertain. The germline V gene has CDR1 MGHRA and CDR2 YSYEKL. CDR3 length: 16 residues. Trimming stripped 4 bases from V and 4 bases from J, with 16 bases between. CDR3 loop: CASSPSRPLLNEKLFF. The CDR3 DNA reads as TGCGCCAGCAGCCCATCTCGGCCACTACTTAATGAAAAACTGTTTTTT.

The genes are TRBV18 and TRBJ2-7; D ambiguous. The CDR3 has 14 residues. V was clipped by 1 base and J by 1 base, with 8 bases between them. CDR1 and CDR2 (germline): KGHSH, LQKENI. CDR3 in amino acids: CASSPQRASYEQYF. In nucleotides, the CDR3 is TGTGCCAGCTCACCACAAAGGGCTTCCTACGAGCAGTACTTC.

This chain uses TRBV4-1 with TRBJ2-1; 9 bases fit TRBD2. Per germline, CDR1 MGHRA and CDR2 YSYEKL. V lost 3 bases to trimming and J lost 7 bases; unmatched junction nucleotides: 4. There are 14 residues in the CDR3. The CDR3 here is CASSHSGGYNEQFF. CDR3 nucleotide sequence: TGCGCCAGCAGCCACAGCGGGGGGTATAATGAGCAGTTCTTC.

The chain combines TRBV19 with TRBJ1-3; no clear D. Trimming cost V 5 bases and J 2 bases, with 10 bases left between them. The length of the CDR3 is 14 residues. The germline V gene encodes CDR1 LNHDA and CDR2 SQIVND (reference sequence). CDR3 residues: CASSPLNTGNTIYF. CDR3 nucleotide sequence: TGTGCCAGTAGTCCCCTTAACACTGGAAACACCATATATTTT.

DNA of the CDR3: TGTGCCAGCAGCCGGACAGGGGGTAAGGATGGCTACACCTTC. It yields the protein CASSRTGGKDGYTF. V and J are TRBV6-6 and TRBJ1-2; the match to TRBD1 covers 10 bases. Germline CDR1 and CDR2: MNHNY and SVGAGI (reference sequence). J was trimmed by 6 bases and V by 6 bases; bases with no gene match: 7. The CDR3 covers 14 residues.

The rearrangement links TRBV5-1 to TRBJ2-7; 8 bases are shared with TRBD2. V gave up 4 bases and J gave up 0 bases; unmatched junction bases: 18. Germline CDR1 SGHRS, CDR2 YFSETQ. The CDR3 runs 19 residues. CDR3: CASSLTLAGGSSGSYEQYF. The CDR3 nucleotides read TGCGCCAGCAGCCTTACTTTGGCGGGGGGTTCCTCAGGCTCCTACGAGCAGTACTTC. The full variable domain, in which reference TRBV5-1 and TRBJ2-7 provide the parts outside the CDR3, is KAGVTQTPRYLIKTRGQQVTLSCSPISGHRSVSWYQQTPGQGLQFLFEYFSETQRNKGNFPGRFSGRQFSNSRSEMNVSTLELGDSALYLCASSLTLAGGSSGSYEQYFGPGTRLTVT.

The CDR3 DNA reads TGTGCCTGGCGTCGGACAGGGGCCTACGAGCAGTACTTC. This gives the protein CAWRRTGAYEQYF. The rearrangement links TRBV30 to TRBJ2-7; 9 bases are a match to TRBD1. The junction had 4 bases not matched to a gene; V was cut back by 5 bases and J by 2 bases. The CDR3 spans 13 residues. CDR1 and CDR2 (germline): GTSNPN, SVGIG (reference sequence).

The V and J genes are TRBV27 and TRBJ1-3, with 7 bases lining up with TRBD1. V lost 5 bases, J lost 4 bases, and 5 bases stayed unmatched. This CDR3 is 14 amino acids long. CDR1 and CDR2 from the germline V gene are MNHEY and SMNVEV (reference sequence). DNA of the CDR3: TGTGCCAGCAGTCCCGGGACAGCAGGAAACACCATATATTTT. This encodes CASSPGTAGNTIYF.

This chain connects TRBV6-1 to TRBJ1-1; no reliable D call. The ends were cut back, 3 bases at V and 1 base at J, with 12 bases in the middle. CDR3 length: 15 residues. The germline V gene encodes CDR1 MNHNS and CDR2 SASEGT. The CDR3 coding sequence is TGTGCCAGCAGTGATAGCGGACGGAGGAACACTGAAGCTTTCTTT. It codes for CASSDSGRRNTEAFF.

This clone has a single count. The genes are TRBV7-8 and TRBJ2-1; D is ambiguous. V was pared by 5 bases and J by 5 bases, with 16 bases between. The CDR3 is made up of 15 amino acids. Germline CDR1 reads SGHVS; CDR2 reads FQNEAQ. The CDR3 protein is CASSPTRWQDNEQFF. DNA for the CDR3: TGTGCCAGCAGCCCGACGAGGTGGCAGGACAATGAGCAGTTCTTC.

The V gene is TRBV19, the J gene TRBJ1-2, with 8 bases aligning to TRBD1. Germline assignment: CDR1 LNHDA and CDR2 SQIVND (reference sequence). V trimming: 7 bases; J trimming: 3 bases; junction bases outside the gene matches: 7. The CDR3 runs 14 residues. DNA of the CDR3: TGTGCCAGTATCCAAACGACAGGGGACTATGGCTACACCTTC. It is translated as CASIQTTGDYGYTF.

This chain joins TRBV7-2 and TRBJ2-1; no firm D call. The CDR3 totals 14 residues. V was trimmed by 5 bases and J by 8 bases, leaving 16 bases between them. Germline V gene lookup returns CDR1 SGHTA and CDR2 FQGNSA. The CDR3 spells CASSPPPLSDEQFF. Here the CDR3 DNA reads TGTGCCAGCAGCCCGCCCCCCTTATCGGATGAGCAGTTCTTC.

This clone occurred a few times. V and J are TRBV7-9 and TRBJ1-2; D not certain. The CDR3 runs 14 residues. Germline values: CDR1 SEHNR, CDR2 FQNEAQ (reference sequence). Trimming removed 4 bases at V and 5 bases at J, with 14 bases between. CDR3 sequence (DNA): TGTGCCAGCAGCTCCTGGGAACGGGAATATGGCTACACCTTC. This encodes CASSSWEREYGYTF.

This clone was seen just once. V and J are TRBV7-2 and TRBJ1-3; D is unresolved. CDR1 is SGHTA and CDR2 is FQGNSA in the germline V gene. The length of the CDR3 is 13 residues. V was trimmed by 5 bases and J by 4 bases, leaving 9 bases between them. The CDR3 bases are TGTGCCAGCAGCCCGGAAGGGGGAAACACCATATATTTT. Its protein product is CASSPEGGNTIYF.

The chain combines TRBV28 with TRBJ2-7, with D perhaps being TRBD1 or TRBD2 (6 bases each). V was cut by 3 bases and J by 3 bases, with 12 bases left in between. CDR3 length: 14 amino acids. CDR1 is MDHEN, CDR2 SYDVKM, per germline. The DNA for the CDR3 is TGTGCCAGCAGTTTTAGGGGGGTTGGCTACGAGCAGTACTTC. This codes for CASSFRGVGYEQYF.

This chain links TRBV2 with TRBJ1-2; possible D gene TRBD1, 5 bases. V was pared by 3 bases and J by 4 bases, with 9 bases between. The V gene's germline CDR1 is SNHLY and CDR2 FYNNEI. The CDR3 sequence is 13 residues long. The CDR3 bases are TGTGCCAGCAGTGATATGACAGTCTATGGCTACACCTTC. Protein product: CASSDMTVYGYTF.

This clone was seen a few times. This chain links TRBV10-3 with TRBJ1-2; maybe TRBD1 (5 bases). V lost 4 bases and J 1 base, leaving 13 bases between the germline ends. The germline gives CDR1 ENHRY, CDR2 SYGVKD. CDR3 length: 15 amino acids. The CDR3 loop reads CAISARDGDNYGYTF. The CDR3 DNA is TGTGCCATCAGTGCCCGGGACGGCGATAACTATGGCTACACCTTC.

The CDR3 coding sequence is TGCGCCAGCAGCCAAGGACAGGGGGAGATAAGGTATGAGCAGTTCTTC. Its translation: CASSQGQGEIRYEQFF. The rearrangement joins TRBV4-1 to TRBJ2-1; 9 bases are shared with TRBD1. Germline CDR1 is MGHRA and CDR2 is YSYEKL. V lost 1 base and J lost 8; bases outside the gene matches: 9. The CDR3 length is 16 residues.

CDR3 coding DNA: TGTGCCAGCAGGTCCTGGGACAGGAGCTCCTACGAGCAGTACTTC. This translates into CASRSWDRSSYEQYF. The chain joins TRBV28 to TRBJ2-7; 8 nucleotides line up with TRBD1. The germline CDR1 and CDR2 sequences are MDHEN and SYDVKM. V gave up 6 bases and J gave up 0 bases; unmatched junction bases: 7. This CDR3 region has 15 residues.

As DNA, the CDR3 is TGTGCCAGCAGTTTAAAGGGGAACACTGAAGCTTTCTTT. Encoded protein: CASSLKGNTEAFF. The chain links TRBV27 to TRBJ1-1; D is ambiguous. This CDR3 region has 13 residues. CDR1 is MNHEY, CDR2 SMNVEV, per germline (reference sequence). V lost 2 bases to trimming and J lost 1 base, with 5 bases between them.

The chain joins TRBV5-5 to TRBJ2-7, with D uncertain. This CDR3 is built from 11 residues. Germline lookup yields CDR1 SGHKS and CDR2 YYEKEE (reference sequence). Trimming removed 2 bases from V and 3 bases from J, with 3 bases in between. In nucleotides, the CDR3 is TGTGCCAGCAGCTTTCACTACGAGCAGTACTTC. Its translation: CASSFHYEQYF.

The CDR3 reads CASSLVLGGEQYF. The DNA of the CDR3 is TGTGCCAGCAGCTTAGTGCTGGGCGGCGAGCAGTACTTC. The chain links TRBV7-7 to TRBJ2-7; D is unclear. The germline V and J ends were trimmed by 1 base and 6 bases, with 10 bases remaining between them. This CDR3 region has 13 residues. Germline CDR1 reads SSHAT; CDR2 reads FNYEAQ (reference sequence).

This clone has a handful of counts. V usage is TRBV5-6 and J usage is TRBJ2-2; tentatively, D is TRBD1 or TRBD2 (5 bases each). V was cut by 1 base and J by 2 bases, with 12 bases left in between. This CDR3 has 16 amino acids. From germline, CDR1 is SGHDT and CDR2 YYEEEE. CDR3 region: CASSLTVGVNTGELFF. CDR3 DNA: TGTGCCAGCAGCTTGACGGTGGGGGTAAACACCGGGGAGCTGTTTTTT.

The V gene is TRBV7-2, the J gene TRBJ2-2; 8 bases are a match to TRBD2. The V and J ends lost 5 bases and 4 bases, in that order; junction bases with no gene match: 6. Germline V gene data show CDR1 as SGHTA and CDR2 as FQGNSA. The CDR3 is made up of 15 amino acids. CDR3 residues: CASSRTGGGTGELFF. The CDR3 DNA is TGTGCCAGCAGCCGGACCGGGGGGGGCACCGGGGAGCTGTTTTTT. Full variable domain (outside the CDR3, taken from reference TRBV7-2 and TRBJ2-2): GAGVSQSPSNKVTEKGKDVELRCDPISGHTALYWYRQSLGQGLEFLIYFQGNSAPDKSGLPSDRFSAERTGGSVSTLTIQRTQQEDSAVYLCASSRTGGGTGELFFGEGSRLTVL.

The chain uses TRBV7-3 and TRBJ1-1; D gene unclear. The CDR3 spans 14 residues. The germline V and J ends were trimmed by 0 bases and 3 bases, with 8 bases remaining between them. Germline values: CDR1 SGHTA, CDR2 FQGTGA. The CDR3: CASSLTGVDTEAFF. DNA of the CDR3: TGTGCCAGCAGCTTAACGGGAGTCGACACTGAAGCTTTCTTT. The full variable domain, in which reference TRBV7-3 and TRBJ1-1 provide the parts outside the CDR3, is GAGVSQTPSNKVTEKGKYVELRCDPISGHTALYWYRQSLGQGPEFLIYFQGTGAADDSGLPNDRFFAVRPEGSVSTLKIQRTERGDSAVYLCASSLTGVDTEAFFGQGTRLTVV.

Only one count was recorded for this clone. This chain joins TRBV4-3 and TRBJ2-1, with 12 nucleotides matching TRBD2. Trimming cost V 2 bases and J 6 bases; bases outside gene matches: 8. Germline assignment: CDR1 LGHNA and CDR2 YSLEER. The CDR3 is 17 residues long. CDR3 coding DNA: TGCGCCAGCAGCCAAAGAGCTAGCGGGGGGGCCGGCAATGAGCAGTTCTTC. Encoded protein: CASSQRASGGAGNEQFF.

Only one count was recorded for this clone. The chain employs TRBV4-1 and TRBJ2-5, with 9 bases identical to TRBD2. CDR3 size: 16 residues. The germline V gene encodes CDR1 MGHRA and CDR2 YSYEKL. V was clipped by 1 base and J by 2 bases; unmatched bases: 5. In DNA form, the CDR3 reads TGCGCCAGCAGCCAAGTGCGAGCGGGGGGTCAAGAGACCCAGTACTTC. This codes for CASSQVRAGGQETQYF.

This sequence joins TRBV15 and TRBJ2-3, with D perhaps matching TRBD1 (5 bases). CDR3 size: 16 residues. Per germline, CDR1 LNHNV and CDR2 YYDKDF (reference sequence). V was trimmed by 0 bases and J by 2 bases, leaving 12 bases between them. The CDR3 loop is CATSRDLAGPTDTQYF. CDR3 bases: TGTGCCACCAGCAGAGATTTGGCAGGGCCCACAGATACGCAGTATTTT. The full variable domain, with the rest looked up from reference TRBV15 and TRBJ2-3, is DAMVIQNPRYQVTQFGKPVTLSCSQTLNHNVMYWYQQKSSQAPKLLFHYYDKDFNNEADTPDNFQSRRPNTSFCFLDIRSPGLGDTAMYLCATSRDLAGPTDTQYFGPGTRLTVL.